The sample holds one count of the clone carrying this T cell receptor beta chain. The CDR3 contains 13 residues. Trimming removed 7 bases from V and 6 bases from J; junction bases left unmatched: 6. This entry belongs to a study of blood T cell repertoires in COVID-19. Clones were read by immunoSEQ multiplex PCR, and TCRdb kept only the in-frame ones, dropping some. The data show about 50,000 clones, about nine tenths seen once. The clonotype comes from a man aged 35 to 55 with acute or convalescent COVID-19. The chain is built from TRBV12-3 or TRBV12-4 and TRBJ2-3; 8 bases match TRBD2. Material for sequencing was peripheral blood. CDR3 DNA sequence: TGTGCCAGCACTCCTCAGCGGGGGGATACGCAGTATTTT. This gives the protein CASTPQRGDTQYF.